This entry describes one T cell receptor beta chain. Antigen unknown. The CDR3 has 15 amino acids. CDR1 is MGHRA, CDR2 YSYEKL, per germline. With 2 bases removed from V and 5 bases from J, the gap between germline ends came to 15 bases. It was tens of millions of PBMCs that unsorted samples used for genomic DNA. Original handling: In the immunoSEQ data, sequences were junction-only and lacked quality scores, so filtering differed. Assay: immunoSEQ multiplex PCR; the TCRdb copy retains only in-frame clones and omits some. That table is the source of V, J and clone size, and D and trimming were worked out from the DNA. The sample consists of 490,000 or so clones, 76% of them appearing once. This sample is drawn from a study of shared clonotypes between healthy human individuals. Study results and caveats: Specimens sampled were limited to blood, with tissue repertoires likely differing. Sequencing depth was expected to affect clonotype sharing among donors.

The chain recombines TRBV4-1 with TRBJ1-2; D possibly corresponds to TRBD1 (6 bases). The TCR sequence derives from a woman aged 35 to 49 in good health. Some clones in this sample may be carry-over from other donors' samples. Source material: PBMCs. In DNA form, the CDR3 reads TGCGCCAGCAGCCAAACAGGGAAGTCTAGGTATGGCTACACCTTC. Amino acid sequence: CASSQTGKSRYGYTF.